The sequence of this T cell receptor (beta chain) was determined in a study of CD8+ T cells in alopecia areata. Comments on this clone: Its antigen remains unknown.

Once RNA had been extracted, it was reverse transcribed into cDNA to act as the sequencing template. The data were produced by immunoSEQ multiplex PCR, yet TCRdb's version contains in-frame clones alone and is incomplete. The sample includes about 200,000 clones, around three fifths of them seen just once. This CDR3 is built from 17 residues. Unmatched junction bases numbered 7, after V lost 3 bases and J lost 2 bases. Germline CDR1 reads SGHRS; CDR2 reads YFSETQ. The study, taken as a whole, reports: The study found higher clonality in lesional than normal scalp, especially in alopecia totalis/universalis. The study also sequences resident alphabeta T cells of normal skin in scalp samples.

The chain employs TRBV5-1 and TRBJ2-3, with 12 bases lining up with TRBD2. This TCR was sampled from a human donor in good health. The sequenced sample was CD8+ T cells sorted from blood. The CDR3 is CASSSLTSGRYTDTQYF. CDR3 nucleotide sequence: TGCGCCAGCAGCTCCTTGACTAGCGGGAGATACACAGATACGCAGTATTTT.